These 2 T cell receptor beta chains were sequenced from one sample in a study of CD8 T cells in Susac syndrome. RNA was extracted with the RNeasy kit, and a quantity of roughly 0.5 to 1 ug was reverse transcribed using random hexamers. TCRdb itself ran the immunoSEQ multiplex PCR reads through MiXCR, one entry per CDR3 protein. The table lists under 150,000 distinct CDR3 sequences, 90% to 97% of them singletons. Sequencing was carried out using CD4+ T cells from PBMCs. The receptors stem from a human donor with Susac syndrome.

The chain combines TRBV7-9 with TRBJ1-6; tentative D call: TRBD1 (5 bases). V dropped 1 base and J dropped 6 bases, with 7 bases sitting between them. From germline, CDR1 is SEHNR and CDR2 FQNEAQ (reference sequence). The length of the CDR3 is 14 residues. The CDR3 nucleotides are TGTGCCAGCAGCTTAGAGGGGATTAATTCACCCCTCCACTTT. This codes for CASSLEGINSPLHF. The whole variable domain, filled in from reference TRBV7-9 and TRBJ1-6, reads DTGVSQNPRHKITKRGQNVTFRCDPISEHNRLYWYRQTLGQGPEFLTYFQNEAQLEKSRLLSDRFSAERPKGSFSTLEIQRTEQGDSAMYLCASSLEGINSPLHFGNGTRLTVT.

The chain links TRBV28 to TRBJ2-7; weak D call: TRBD2 (5 bases). Germline V lookup: CDR1 MDHEN, CDR2 SYDVKM. V dropped 6 bases and J dropped 4 bases, with 19 bases sitting between them. The CDR3 consists of 15 residues. The CDR3 DNA reads as TGTGCCAGCAGCTCCCTACTCGCGGGTCCTTACGAGCAGTACTTC. This codes for CASSSLLAGPYEQYF.